The table lists the clone carrying this T cell receptor beta chain with a count of one. The antigen remains unidentified. These data come from a study of cytomegalovirus exposure and HLA in healthy donors. Looking at the study overall: The approximately 120 validation repertoires, a later analysis reported, used the same platform as the roughly 660 repertoires from the first cohort.

Here immunoSEQ multiplex PCR was the method, and the copy in TCRdb shows in-frame clones only, minus some. The sample carries roughly 220,000 clones, about 90% recorded once. CDR3 size: 13 residues. The V end was cut by 4 bases, the J end by 7 bases, with 17 bases between. CDR1 is GTSNPN, CDR2 SVGIG, per germline (reference sequence). The donors were in the approximately 110-subject validation cohort; that cohort was separate from the roughly 700-subject first cohort. Study-level findings and limits: Reported results showed that the classifier diagnosed cytomegalovirus status with high specificity and sensitivity. Among TCR beta chains, those listed as cytomegalovirus-associated numbered some 170.

The receptor comes from a woman between 18 and 30 years old in good health and CMV-seronegative. The rearrangement joins TRBV30 to TRBJ2-7; weak D call: TRBD2 (6 bases). Sequencing used PBMCs. This chain's CDR3 is CAWILRGTGEQYF. CDR3 nucleotide sequence: TGTGCCTGGATATTACGCGGGACGGGTGAGCAGTACTTC.